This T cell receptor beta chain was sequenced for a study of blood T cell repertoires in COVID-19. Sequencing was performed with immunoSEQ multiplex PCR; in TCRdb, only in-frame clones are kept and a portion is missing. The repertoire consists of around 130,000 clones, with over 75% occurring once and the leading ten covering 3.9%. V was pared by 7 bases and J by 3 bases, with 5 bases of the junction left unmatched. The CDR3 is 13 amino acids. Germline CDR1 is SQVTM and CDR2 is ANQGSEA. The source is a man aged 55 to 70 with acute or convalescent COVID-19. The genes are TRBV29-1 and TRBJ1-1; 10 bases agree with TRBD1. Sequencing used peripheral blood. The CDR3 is CSARDRGHTEAFF. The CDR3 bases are TGCAGCGCCCGGGACAGGGGTCACACTGAAGCTTTCTTT.